These 7 T cell receptor beta chains were all obtained from the same sample, sequenced in a study of T cells expressing NK-cell markers (dated by TCRdb to the early 2020s). The library came from 5' RACE. These reads were obtained on an Illumina HiSeq 2000. After TCRdb reprocessed the reads, each CDR3 protein sequence was kept as one row, without DNA. This sample's table lists under 200,000 distinct CDR3 sequences. The top ten hold approximately 18% of the sample. The sample consisted of blood T cells: a sorted CD56 or NKG2C T cell subset, CD4+ or CD8+ T cells, or bulk PBMC T cells (not recorded which). The origin of the receptors is a woman between 18 and 75 years old in good health.

The rearrangement uses TRBV20-1 and TRBJ1-1. Germline CDR1 reads DFQATT; CDR2 reads SNEGSKA (reference sequence). This CDR3 contains 13 residues. CDR3: CSAQEGLNTEAFF.

The chain has TRBV5-1 and TRBJ2-1; the TRBD2 assignment by TCRdb is unverifiable without DNA. The CDR3 runs to 16 residues. The germline gives CDR1 SGHRS, CDR2 YFSETQ. The CDR3 here is CASSRTSGRAYNEQFF.

The chain combines TRBV28 with TRBJ2-5; no DNA is available, so the TRBD1 call from TCRdb remains unchecked. Germline V gene sequence: CDR1 MDHEN, CDR2 SYDVKM. The CDR3 length is 15 residues. CDR3 residues: CASSLGGAGKETQYF.

This rearrangement joins TRBV5-1 to TRBJ1-1. This CDR3 spans 16 amino acids. CDR1 is SGHRS, CDR2 YFSETQ, per germline. CDR3 in amino acids: CASSLAGGPTNTEAFF. Using reference TRBV5-1 and TRBJ1-1 for the parts outside the CDR3, the full variable domain is KAGVTQTPRYLIKTRGQQVTLSCSPISGHRSVSWYQQTPGQGLQFLFEYFSETQRNKGNFPGRFSGRQFSNSRSEMNVSTLELGDSALYLCASSLAGGPTNTEAFFGQGTRLTVV.

The chain employs TRBV20-1 and TRBJ2-3; the TCRdb D gene call, TRBD2, has no DNA to confirm it. The CDR3 sequence is 11 residues long. From germline, CDR1 is DFQATT and CDR2 SNEGSKA (reference sequence). CDR3 amino acids: CSGRGYGTQYF.

This chain links TRBV3-1 with TRBJ2-6; without DNA, the TCRdb call of TRBD1 cannot be checked. Per germline, CDR1 LGHDT and CDR2 YNNKEL (reference sequence). The CDR3 totals 11 residues. This CDR3 reads CASSQGQGSTF.

This chain uses TRBV20-1 with TRBJ2-2; TCRdb picks TRBD1, but there is no DNA to check that call. Looked up from germline, CDR1 is DFQATT and CDR2 is SNEGSKA (reference sequence). CDR3 length equals 15 residues. This CDR3 is CSARHSGTVTGELFF.